This T cell receptor (beta chain) was identified during a study of neurological immune-mediated disorders. Study-level results: It was the repertoires of 18 of 34 multiple sclerosis patients that phylogenetic grouping placed in one related-CDR3 cluster, which is a possible signature.

This clonotype was counted ten times or more. No antigen is known for it. TCRdb passed the 5' RACE reads through MiXCR, listing each CDR3 protein once. The sample contains some 83,000 distinct CDR3 sequences, just over 2.5% of which appear only once. The germline V gene encodes CDR1 SNHLY and CDR2 FYNNEI. The V gene lost 6 bases and the J gene lost 1 base, with 14 bases spanning the gap. This CDR3 is built from 15 residues. This clonotype was obtained from a woman aged 25 to 39 with multiple sclerosis. The chain links TRBV2 to TRBJ2-3; D may match TRBD1 or TRBD2 (6 bases each). The sequencing sample was made of PBMCs. The CDR3 nucleotides read TGTGCCAGCAGGGAGGGTGCAGGGGGCACAGATACGCAGTATTTT. Translation gives CASREGAGGTDTQYF.